This T cell receptor beta chain was profiled in a study of blood T cell repertoires in COVID-19. Study context: The United States, Italy and Spain supplied acute and convalescent COVID-19 samples.

The method was immunoSEQ multiplex PCR; TCRdb's version includes in-frame clones alone and lacks a portion of them. The sample lists about 120,000 clones, 76% occurring once. V shed 4 bases and J 0 bases; nucleotides not matched to a gene: 2. The length of the CDR3 is 15 residues. CDR1 SGHNT and CDR2 YYREEE come from the germline V gene (reference sequence). The material sequenced was peripheral blood. The chain joins TRBV5-4 to TRBJ2-2; the match to TRBD2 covers 8 bases. The receptor was isolated from a woman older than 75 with acute or convalescent COVID-19. CDR3 in amino acids: CASSRAGANTGELFF. The CDR3 DNA is TGTGCCAGCAGCCGAGCGGGGGCGAACACCGGGGAGCTGTTTTTT.